The clone carrying this T cell receptor beta chain has just one count. Here immunoSEQ multiplex PCR was the method, and the copy in TCRdb shows in-frame clones only, minus some. Here the sample spans about 380,000 clones, more than 85% being singletons. The CDR3 contains 17 residues. Germline values: CDR1 LNHDA, CDR2 SQIVND (reference sequence). The junction had 5 bases not matched to a gene; V was cut back by 2 bases and J by 1 base. The sample originates from a study of shared T cell receptors in the human thymus. The sample was thymocytes. This sequence joins TRBV19 and TRBJ2-2; 9 bases are a match to TRBD1. The TCR comes from a human donor. CDR3 region: CASSIYRGRRNTGELFF. The CDR3 bases are TGTGCCAGTAGTATATACAGGGGGCGCAGGAACACCGGGGAGCTGTTTTTT. The full variable domain, with the rest looked up from reference TRBV19 and TRBJ2-2, is DGGITQSPKYLFRKEGQNVTLSCEQNLNHDAMYWYRQDPGQGLRLIYYSQIVNDFQKGDIAEGYSVSREKKESFPLTVTSAQKNPTAFYLCASSIYRGRRNTGELFFGEGSRLTVL.